Shown below are 29 T cell receptor beta chains from a single sample sequenced in a study of Ad26.COV2.S vaccination and SARS-CoV-2 variants. Stated treatment: some 19 received Ad26.COV2.S at low or high dose, single or two shots; 5 received placebo; per-sample allocation not given. Material that was analyzed had been drawn on day 63 after the first vaccine or placebo injection. Sequencing used immunoSEQ multiplex PCR; TCRdb keeps in-frame clones, though not all of them. The sample has about 680,000 clones, 89% seen once. This sample comprised peripheral blood, obtained in a trial of Ad26.COV2.S vaccine versus placebo. Receptors were obtained from a person aged 18-65 years who received the Ad26.COV2.S COVID-19 vaccine or a placebo.

This clone was observed a handful of times. The chain employs TRBV29-1 and TRBJ1-1; unclear D gene. Germline assignment: CDR1 SQVTM and CDR2 ANQGSEA. The CDR3 runs to 13 residues. V was cut by 4 bases and J by 1 base, with 10 bases left in between. The CDR3 loop is CSVVRDGNTEAFF. DNA of the CDR3: TGCAGCGTTGTGAGGGATGGGAACACTGAAGCTTTCTTT.

V is TRBV2 and J is TRBJ2-2, with a tentative D call TRBD1 (6 bases). V was shortened by 6 bases and J by 0 bases, with 8 bases between the two germline ends. The CDR3 spans 14 residues. Germline CDR1 is SNHLY and CDR2 is FYNNEI. CDR3: CASSTGPNTGELFF. DNA of the CDR3: TGTGCCAGCAGCACAGGGCCGAACACCGGGGAGCTGTTTTTT.

This chain uses TRBV29-1 with TRBJ2-3, with 9 bases matching TRBD1. The CDR3 extends over 17 amino acids. CDR1 and CDR2 (germline): SQVTM, ANQGSEA. Trimming cost V 0 bases and J 4 bases; bases outside gene matches: 11. For the CDR3, the DNA is TGCAGCGTTGAAGATGGCACCCAGACAGGGGGGTCAGATACGCAGTATTTT. It translates to CSVEDGTQTGGSDTQYF.

J is TRBJ2-7 and V is TRBV19, with D possibly TRBD2 on 6 matching bases. The CDR3 runs 16 residues. In germline, CDR1 is LNHDA, CDR2 SQIVND (reference sequence). Trimming took off 3 bases at V and 0 bases at J, with 15 bases between the two ends. The CDR3 DNA reads as TGTGCCAGTAGTATGCCCCTGGCGGGGAGCTCCTACGAGCAGTACTTC. It codes for CASSMPLAGSSYEQYF.

The genes are TRBV6-1 and TRBJ1-4, with D tentatively TRBD1 (5 bases). The length of the CDR3 is 15 residues. Trimming took 3 bases from V and 3 from J, leaving 11 bases between them. CDR1 is MNHNS, CDR2 SASEGT, per germline. CDR3 nucleotides: TGTGCCAGCAGTGACCCGCCCAGGGCTAATGAAAAACTGTTTTTT. As protein: CASSDPPRANEKLFF.

The rearrangement links TRBV24-1 to TRBJ2-7; D may be TRBD1 (5 bases). This CDR3 comprises 13 residues. The ends were cut back, 5 bases at V and 7 bases at J, with 14 bases in the middle. Germline values: CDR1 KGHDR, CDR2 SFDVKD. CDR3 sequence (DNA): TGTGCCACCAGTGTGGGGCCAGGGCGGGAGCAGTACTTC. Translating gives CATSVGPGREQYF.

The V gene is TRBV6-5, the J gene TRBJ1-4; a weak D match, TRBD1 (6 bases). The V gene lost 4 bases and the J gene lost 7 bases, with 16 bases spanning the gap. Germline values: CDR1 MNHEY, CDR2 SVGAGI. This CDR3 contains 15 residues. For the CDR3, the DNA is TGTGCCAGCAGTTGGGCCGGGACAATAGGTGAAAAACTGTTTTTT. Its protein product is CASSWAGTIGEKLFF.

V and J are TRBV7-2 and TRBJ2-5, with D perhaps matching TRBD2 (6 bases). The length of the CDR3 is 15 residues. Germline V gene data show CDR1 as SGHTA and CDR2 as FQGNSA. The V and J ends lost 1 base and 5 bases respectively, with 14 bases between them. This CDR3 reads CASSLVGGDVETQYF. As DNA, the CDR3 is TGTGCCAGCAGCTTAGTGGGCGGGGACGTGGAGACCCAGTACTTC.

CDR3 sequence (DNA): TGTGCCACCAGTGATTTCGACACCGGGGAGCTGTTTTTT. As protein: CATSDFDTGELFF. V gene TRBV24-1 combines with J gene TRBJ2-2; D is uncertain. V lost 1 base and J 3 bases, leaving 2 bases between the germline ends. Germline V gene sequence: CDR1 KGHDR, CDR2 SFDVKD. The CDR3 totals 13 residues.

The genes are TRBV3-1 (or the pseudogene TRBV3-2) and TRBJ1-2; no reliable D call. V shed 0 bases and J shed 4 bases, with 6 bases lying between them. The CDR3 is 13 amino acids. Germline V lookup: CDR1 LGHDT, CDR2 YNNKEL (reference sequence). CDR3 bases: TGTGCCAGCAGCCAAGAATCTCGCTATGGCTACACCTTC. Protein product: CASSQESRYGYTF.

This clone was detected only once. The gene calls are TRBV5-4 and TRBJ2-3; TRBD1 or TRBD2 may be the D gene (5 bases each). The CDR3 contains 16 residues. Germline loops: CDR1 SGHNT, CDR2 YYREEE (reference sequence). V was clipped by 1 base and J by 5 bases, with 17 bases between them. In DNA form, the CDR3 reads TGTGCCAGCAGCTTGCGACAGTCCGGGGTGGGAGATACGCAGTATTTT. Its translation: CASSLRQSGVGDTQYF.

This chain uses TRBV6-5 with TRBJ2-7; 8 bases match TRBD2. The CDR3 runs 14 residues. V trimming: 5 bases; J trimming: 4 bases; junction bases outside the gene matches: 7. The germline V gene has CDR1 MNHEY and CDR2 SVGAGI. The CDR3 spells CASSSSGSQYEQYF. The DNA of the CDR3 is TGTGCCAGCAGTAGCAGCGGGAGTCAGTACGAGCAGTACTTC.

This clone appeared once. V usage is TRBV20-1 and J usage is TRBJ1-1, with a possible D match to TRBD1 (5 bases). CDR1 and CDR2 (germline): DFQATT, SNEGSKA (reference sequence). V lost 3 bases, J lost 4 bases, and 18 bases lay in between. This CDR3 region has 15 residues. DNA of the CDR3: TGCAGTGCTAGTGCGGGGCTCAACCCCGTCACTGAAGCTTTCTTT. Translation gives CSASAGLNPVTEAFF.

The V call is TRBV6-2 or TRBV6-3, the J call TRBJ2-1; the D call may be TRBD1 or TRBD2 (5 bases each). The CDR3 spans 15 residues. The germline V and J ends were trimmed by 0 bases and 7 bases, with 13 bases remaining between them. From germline, CDR1 is MNHEY and CDR2 SVGEGT. CDR3 residues: CASSYSRARVNEQFF. The CDR3 coding sequence is TGTGCCAGCAGTTACTCGAGGGCCAGGGTGAATGAGCAGTTCTTC.

In nucleotides, the CDR3 is TGTGCCAGCAGCCAAGGGGCTAGCCCAGATACGCAGTATTTT. It is translated as CASSQGASPDTQYF. The J gene is TRBJ2-3, the V gene TRBV3-1 (or the pseudogene TRBV3-2), with a possible D match to TRBD2 (5 bases). The CDR3 runs to 14 residues. Trimming shortened V by 1 base and J by 4 bases, and 9 bases separated the two germline ends. The germline V gene has CDR1 LGHDT and CDR2 YNNKEL (reference sequence).

This clone has a count of ten or more. This rearrangement joins TRBV5-5 to TRBJ1-2, with TRBD1 matching over 10 bases. The germline gives CDR1 SGHKS, CDR2 YYEKEE (reference sequence). Trimming at V came to 4 bases and at J to 3 bases, leaving 15 bases not matched to a gene. CDR3 length: 18 amino acids. The CDR3 loop reads CASSRGTGTGVEDYGYTF. CDR3 DNA: TGTGCCAGCAGCCGGGGAACCGGGACAGGGGTAGAGGACTATGGCTACACCTTC.

J is TRBJ2-3 and V is TRBV6-5; D is undetermined. Per the germline V gene, CDR1 is MNHEY and CDR2 is SVGAGI. The V end lost 7 bases, the J end lost 6 bases, and 14 bases lay between the germline ends. CDR3 length: 13 amino acids. CDR3 coding DNA: TGTGCCAGCAAGAGCAACCTTGCGGATACGCAGTATTTT. The encoded protein is CASKSNLADTQYF.

This chain connects TRBV11-2 to TRBJ2-3; D remains unclear. The CDR3 consists of 12 residues. Germline values: CDR1 SGHAT, CDR2 FQNNGV. Trimming shortened V by 1 base and J by 4 bases, and 3 bases separated the two germline ends. DNA for the CDR3: TGTGCCAGCAGCTTAGCGTCAGATACGCAGTATTTT. Protein sequence: CASSLASDTQYF.

The chain combines TRBV5-1 with TRBJ2-7; 13 bases are a match to TRBD2. Germline assignment: CDR1 SGHRS and CDR2 YFSETQ. CDR3 length: 15 residues. Losses at the gene ends were 6 bases for V and 3 bases for J; bases not matched to a gene: 6. The CDR3 protein is CASTTTSGRGYEQYF. The CDR3 coding sequence is TGCGCCAGCACCACAACTAGCGGGAGGGGCTACGAGCAGTACTTC.

The V gene is TRBV19, the J gene TRBJ1-4; 7 bases agree with TRBD1. J gave up 5 bases and V 6 bases, and 18 bases lay outside the gene matches. Per germline, CDR1 LNHDA and CDR2 SQIVND (reference sequence). The CDR3 sequence is 18 residues long. The CDR3 DNA reads as TGTGCCAGTAGCAAGGACAGGAGGACTACCTATTCCAATGAAAAACTGTTTTTT. Its protein is CASSKDRRTTYSNEKLFF. Full variable domain (remainder filled in from reference TRBV19 and TRBJ1-4): DGGITQSPKYLFRKEGQNVTLSCEQNLNHDAMYWYRQDPGQGLRLIYYSQIVNDFQKGDIAEGYSVSREKKESFPLTVTSAQKNPTAFYLCASSKDRRTTYSNEKLFFGSGTQLSVL.

The chain uses TRBV6-6 and TRBJ2-7, with D possibly matching TRBD2 (5 bases). The CDR3 extends over 15 amino acids. Germline V gene sequence: CDR1 MNHNY, CDR2 SVGAGI (reference sequence). The V gene lost 4 bases and the J gene lost 2 bases, with 15 bases spanning the gap. The CDR3 is CASSFFRTLPYEQYF. The CDR3 DNA is TGTGCCAGCAGTTTCTTCAGGACTCTGCCCTACGAGCAGTACTTC.

The chain carries TRBV5-4 and TRBJ1-2, with D possibly matching TRBD1 (6 bases). Germline values: CDR1 SGHNT, CDR2 YYREEE (reference sequence). Trimming cost V 5 bases and J 3 bases, with 17 bases left between them. This CDR3 spans 15 amino acids. CDR3 sequence: CASRYASDSYYGYTF. CDR3 in DNA: TGTGCCAGCAGATATGCCTCGGACAGTTACTATGGCTACACCTTC.

The chain's CDR3 is CASSLPDFTGELFF. CDR3 nucleotide sequence: TGCGCCAGCAGCCTCCCAGACTTCACCGGGGAGCTGTTTTTT. V and J are TRBV5-1 and TRBJ2-2, with D unclear. CDR1 and CDR2 from the germline V gene are SGHRS and YFSETQ. The CDR3 has 14 amino acids. V lost 4 bases and J lost 4, with 11 bases in between.

The DNA of the CDR3 is TGTGCCAGCAGCTTCTTGAGGCGGAATAATTCACCCCTCCACTTT. This gives the protein CASSFLRRNNSPLHF. The V and J genes are TRBV5-6 and TRBJ1-6; no clear D. V dropped 2 bases and J dropped 5 bases, with 11 bases sitting between them. The germline V gene has CDR1 SGHDT and CDR2 YYEEEE. The CDR3 length is 15 residues.

This rearrangement joins TRBV18 to TRBJ1-5; TRBD1 might be the D (6 bases). CDR3 length: 14 amino acids. Germline loops: CDR1 KGHSH, CDR2 LQKENI. Trimming left V 1 base short and J 7 bases short, with 11 bases between. Here the CDR3 reads CASSPQGGGQPQHF. The CDR3 nucleotides read TGTGCCAGCTCACCACAGGGAGGGGGGCAGCCCCAGCATTTT.

V and J are TRBV7-8 and TRBJ2-3; 8 nucleotides align to TRBD2. The V gene's germline CDR1 is SGHVS and CDR2 FQNEAQ. Germline trimming cut 5 bases from V and 6 bases from J; bases unmatched to any gene: 10. The CDR3 is 15 residues long. CDR3 amino acids: CASSPFAGGGDTQYF. CDR3 DNA: TGTGCCAGCAGCCCTTTCGCGGGGGGTGGGGATACGCAGTATTTT. The full variable domain, completed using reference TRBV7-8 and TRBJ2-3, is GAGVSQSPRYKVAKRGQDVALRCDPISGHVSLFWYQQALGQGPEFLTYFQNEAQLDKSGLPSDRFFAERPEGSVSTLKIQRTQQEDSAVYLCASSPFAGGGDTQYFGPGTRLTVL.

This sequence joins TRBV7-9 and TRBJ2-7, with D hard to call. The CDR3 is 13 residues long. Per the germline V gene, CDR1 is SEHNR and CDR2 is FQNEAQ (reference sequence). Trimming removed 3 bases from V and 0 bases from J, with 6 bases in between. The CDR3 DNA reads TGTGCCAGCAGCTTCTGGAGCTCCTACGAGCAGTACTTC. Translation gives CASSFWSSYEQYF.

For this clone: The junction differs from germline at one of its ends, possibly a read error. J is TRBJ1-2 and V is TRBV12-3 or TRBV12-4; weak D call: TRBD1 (6 bases). The CDR3 has 10 amino acids. In nucleotides, the CDR3 is TGTGCCAGCAGTTTAGGCCCTGGGACATTC. It yields the protein CASSLGPGTF.

The chain is built from TRBV7-3 and TRBJ2-5, with D perhaps assigned TRBD1 or TRBD2 (5 bases each). The CDR3 extends over 15 amino acids. CDR1 and CDR2 from the germline V gene are SGHTA and FQGTGA. V dropped 3 bases and J dropped 2 bases, with 13 bases sitting between them. CDR3 sequence reads: CASSLFSEGQETQYF. Written as DNA, the CDR3 is TGTGCCAGCAGCTTGTTTAGCGAGGGGCAAGAGACCCAGTACTTC.